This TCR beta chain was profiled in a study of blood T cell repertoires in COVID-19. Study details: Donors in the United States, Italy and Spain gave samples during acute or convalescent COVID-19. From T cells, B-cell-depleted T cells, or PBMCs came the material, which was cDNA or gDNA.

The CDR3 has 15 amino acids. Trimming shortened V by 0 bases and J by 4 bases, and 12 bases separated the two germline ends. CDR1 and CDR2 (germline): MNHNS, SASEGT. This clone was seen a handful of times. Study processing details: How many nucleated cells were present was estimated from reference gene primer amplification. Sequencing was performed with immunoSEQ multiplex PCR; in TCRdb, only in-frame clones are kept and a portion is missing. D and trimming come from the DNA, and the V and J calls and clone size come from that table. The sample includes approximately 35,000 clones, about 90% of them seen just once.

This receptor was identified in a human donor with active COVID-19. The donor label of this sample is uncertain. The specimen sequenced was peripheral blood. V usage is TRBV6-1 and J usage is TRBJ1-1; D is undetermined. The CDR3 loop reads CASSEAESRVTEAFF. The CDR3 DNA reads TGTGCCAGCAGTGAAGCGGAGTCACGGGTCACTGAAGCTTTCTTT.